This T cell receptor beta chain was recorded in a study of T cell responses to AZD1222 COVID-19 vaccine. Note on this clone: Its specificity is unknown.

Some clones are missing from TCRdb's copy, which holds only in-frame ones; the method was immunoSEQ multiplex PCR. The sample shows 90,000 to 120,000 clones, more than 80% of them seen only once. Study conclusions and caveats: Repertoire samples came only from after the peak T cell response.

The CDR3 totals 15 residues. V shed 2 bases and J shed 0 bases, with 12 bases lying between them. In germline, CDR1 is SGHTS, CDR2 YDEGEE. The chain couples TRBV5-8 to TRBJ2-7; D perhaps matches TRBD1 (6 bases). The receptor was derived from an adult in good health. Here the sequenced sample was peripheral blood, taken on day 0 of AZD1222 vaccination. The chain's CDR3 is CASSFVSRGSYEQYF. The CDR3 DNA reads TGTGCCAGCAGCTTTGTATCCAGGGGCTCCTACGAGCAGTACTTC.